This T cell receptor (beta chain) was sequenced for a study of regulatory T cells in long-lasting Graves disease. Study-wide findings and caveats: Persistent patients shared 2,741 public clonotypes among themselves. Newly diagnosed patients shared fewer, at more than 750.

The CDR3 extends over 18 amino acids. V dropped 1 base and J dropped 0; count of bases not matched to a gene: 8. From germline, CDR1 is SGHTA and CDR2 FQGNSA. Time point indicated: newly diagnosed GD, antithyroid drugs for less than 3 months. PBMCs were the source of the RNA used for TCR sequencing. The collection involved drawing around 8.5 milliliters of peripheral blood into EDTA tubes. HTBI primers from iRepertoire and Arm-PCR of CDR3 regions yielded the TCR beta libraries. In the original analysis: Sample data revealed about 62 TRBV and over twelve TRBJ segments. A single record per CDR3 protein comes from TCRdb applying MiXCR to the multiplex PCR reads. The V and J calls come from TCRdb's annotation, not from the publication. The sample lists 200,000 to 300,000 distinct CDR3 sequences; 20% to 25% were seen once. This clonotype was seen once. Its antigen is currently unknown.

V usage is TRBV7-2 and J usage is TRBJ2-1, with 8 bases identical to TRBD2. This TCR was sampled from a female donor with Graves disease. Sequenced here: peripheral blood mononuclear cells (PBMCs), sampled at new diagnosis, from a patient treated with antithyroid drugs. In DNA form, the CDR3 reads TGTGCCAGCAGCTTAGTTTTGGGCGGGGGGAGCTCCTACAATGAGCAGTTCTTC. Protein product: CASSLVLGGGSSYNEQFF.